The rows below give T cell receptor beta chains drawn from one sample of a study of PD-L1 blockade in urothelial cancer. Measured with immunoSEQ multiplex PCR; TCRdb has only the in-frame clones, and not every one. The repertoire holds 50,000 to 75,000 clones, with 75% to 90% as singletons. This sample comprised PBMCs, obtained around atezolizumab (anti-PD-L1) treatment. The receptors come from a man between 65 and 85 years old with urothelial cancer. Each CDR3 is given without its conserved first and last residue. Fields, in order: CDR3 protein, V gene, clone size, D gene, J gene. The D gene is left open where the match is weak. Size values are once, few and many counts, or a class for expanded clones, and some rows have none.

CDR3: ASSGRISYNEQF; V: TRBV11-3; size: once; D: .; J: TRBJ2-1
CDR3: SVTRGAYNEQF; V: TRBV29-1; size: .; D: .; J: TRBJ2-1
CDR3: ASSLAVGSTGELF; V: TRBV5-1; size: .; D: .; J: TRBJ2-2
CDR3: ASSIPQGKGYT; V: TRBV19; size: medium-sized; D: .; J: TRBJ1-2
CDR3: ASTTDYTSTDTQY; V: TRBV19; size: .; D: .; J: TRBJ2-3
CDR3: ASSLIQGLNTEAF; V: TRBV11-2; size: few; D: TRBD1; J: TRBJ1-1
CDR3: ASSFGTGNTEAF; V: TRBV27; size: once; D: TRBD1; J: TRBJ1-1
CDR3: ASSQAITFLETQY; V: TRBV14; size: .; D: .; J: TRBJ2-5
CDR3: ASSLERGISTDTQY; V: TRBV5-4; size: .; D: .; J: TRBJ2-3
CDR3: ASSQAVDNEQF; V: TRBV7-2; size: .; D: .; J: TRBJ2-1
CDR3: ASSSGGDTDTQY; V: TRBV7-2; size: .; D: TRBD2; J: TRBJ2-3
CDR3: ASSAPSGNTIY; V: TRBV25-1; size: .; D: .; J: TRBJ1-3
CDR3: ASSPAGGAGNTIY; V: TRBV13; size: .; D: .; J: TRBJ1-3
CDR3: ASSDSRRASGSLTYEQY; V: TRBV6-1; size: .; D: TRBD2; J: TRBJ2-7
CDR3: AWSSQTNEKLF; V: TRBV30; size: .; D: .; J: TRBJ1-4
CDR3: ASSHPRSTEAF; V: TRBV4-1; size: .; D: .; J: TRBJ1-1
CDR3: ASSSGTGKYEQY; V: TRBV5-1; size: .; D: TRBD1; J: TRBJ2-7
CDR3: ASSTPGGGEAF; V: TRBV10-2; size: .; D: .; J: TRBJ1-1
CDR3: ATLLREGISYEQY; V: TRBV10-3; size: .; D: TRBD2; J: TRBJ2-7
CDR3: ASSLESSYEQY; V: TRBV7-9; size: .; D: .; J: TRBJ2-7
CDR3: ASSPPREETQY; V: TRBV5-4; size: once; D: .; J: TRBJ2-5
CDR3: ASSLGQAEGYT; V: TRBV7-9; size: .; D: .; J: TRBJ1-2
CDR3: ASSLGGSLSYEQY; V: TRBV5-1; size: few; D: .; J: TRBJ2-7
CDR3: ASRDLREAF; V: TRBV19; size: few; D: .; J: TRBJ1-1
CDR3: ASSLGRGSLSYEQY; V: TRBV7-2; size: .; D: TRBD1; J: TRBJ2-7
CDR3: ASSYVGTPPTEAF; V: TRBV6-5; size: .; D: .; J: TRBJ1-1